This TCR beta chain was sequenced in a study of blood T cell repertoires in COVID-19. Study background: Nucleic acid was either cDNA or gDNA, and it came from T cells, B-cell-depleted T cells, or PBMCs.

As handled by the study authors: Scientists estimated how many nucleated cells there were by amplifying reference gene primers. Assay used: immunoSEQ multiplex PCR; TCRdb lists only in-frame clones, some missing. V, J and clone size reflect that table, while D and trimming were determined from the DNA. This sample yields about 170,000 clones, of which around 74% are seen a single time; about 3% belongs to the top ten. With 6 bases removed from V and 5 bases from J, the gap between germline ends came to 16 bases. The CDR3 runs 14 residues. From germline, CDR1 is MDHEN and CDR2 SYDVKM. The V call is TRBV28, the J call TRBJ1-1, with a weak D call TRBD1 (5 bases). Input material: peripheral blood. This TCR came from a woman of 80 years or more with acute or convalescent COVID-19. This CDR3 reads CASRAPLGRTEAFF. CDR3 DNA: TGTGCCAGCAGAGCCCCCTTGGGGCGGACTGAAGCTTTCTTT.